This TCR beta chain appears in the sequencing data of a study of human T cells and chemical hapten exposure. Study at large: On the upper back, patch tests were applied with 0.01% DPC and read at 6 days.

Individual cDNA molecules had unique molecular identifiers attached to them by the library. TCRdb ran MiXCR on the RACE reads and lists one entry per CDR3 protein. The sample shows 150,000 to 200,000 distinct CDR3 sequences, around 15% of them seen only once. Germline assignment: CDR1 KGHSH and CDR2 LQKENI. The CDR3 runs to 16 residues. The trim removed 5 bases at V and 4 bases at J, leaving 7 bases unmatched. The study, taken as a whole, reports: Controls formed significantly fewer large CDR3 similarity clusters than expanded TCRs did.

Time point of the sample: patch test 1, 2 weeks after DPC sensitization. Indicated treatment: therapeutic diphenylcyclopropenone sensitization with weekly scalp DPC. About this clonotype: Its antigen remains unknown.

Sequenced here: whole blood, sampled in connection with sensitization to the hapten diphenylcyclopropenone (DPC). The rearrangement uses TRBV18 and TRBJ2-5; TRBD2 matches 13 bases. The clonotype originates from a woman aged 25-40 years with alopecia areata. Some clones in this sample may be carry-over from other donors' samples. CDR3: CASSSGLAGEGETQYF. DNA for the CDR3: TGTGCCAGCTCATCAGGACTAGCGGGAGAGGGAGAGACCCAGTACTTC. The variable domain in full, completed from reference TRBV18 and TRBJ2-5, reads NAGVMQNPRHLVRRRGQEARLRCSPMKGHSHVYWYRQLPEEGLKFMVYLQKENIIDESGMPKERFSAEFPKEGPSILRIQQVVRGDSAAYFCASSSGLAGEGETQYFGPGTRLLVL.